This T cell receptor beta chain appears in the sequencing data of a study of blood T cells in healthy people across ages. A sample-barcoded 5' primer and a J-beta primer mix were used in a second PCR of roughly 7 to 12 cycles. TCRdb re-derived calls from the 5' RACE reads in MiXCR, one entry per CDR3 protein. There are 800,000 or so distinct CDR3 sequences in the sample; about half occur only once, and about a sixth lies in the top ten. Study-level results: Per million T cells, TCR beta diversity dropped about linearly as age rose.

On this clonotype: Its matching antigen is unknown.

The CDR3 has 14 amino acids. Per germline, CDR1 SGHRS and CDR2 YFSETQ. V lost 5 bases to trimming and J lost 6 bases, with 15 bases between them. The source is a man at least 80 years old in good health. The chain is built from TRBV5-1 and TRBJ2-4; possibly TRBD1 for D (6 bases). What was sequenced was blood. The CDR3 nucleotides read TGCGCCAGCAGACCCGATGAGGACAGAAACATTCAGTACTTC. This encodes CASRPDEDRNIQYF.